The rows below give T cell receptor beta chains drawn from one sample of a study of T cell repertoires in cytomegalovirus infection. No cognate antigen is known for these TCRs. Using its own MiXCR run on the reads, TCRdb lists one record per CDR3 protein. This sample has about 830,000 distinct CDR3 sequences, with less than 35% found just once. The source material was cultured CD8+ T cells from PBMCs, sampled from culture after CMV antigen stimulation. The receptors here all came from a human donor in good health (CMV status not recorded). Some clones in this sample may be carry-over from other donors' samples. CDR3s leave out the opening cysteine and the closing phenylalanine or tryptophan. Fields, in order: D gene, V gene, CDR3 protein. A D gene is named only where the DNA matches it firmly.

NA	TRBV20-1	SAWVPRGPGNEQF
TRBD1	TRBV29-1	SGARQGAGEQY
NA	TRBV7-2	ASSLVGGESYEQY
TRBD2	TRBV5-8	ASSMGLAGVSYNEQF
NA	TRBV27	ASSQDPTLLHRDNSPLH
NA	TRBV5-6	ASSLGDYNEQF
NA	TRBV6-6	ASSYTGKAGNTIY
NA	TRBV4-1	ASSQEGGGGLDTQY
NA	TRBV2	ASSPISGTEAF
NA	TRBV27	ASSLSLLTNPSTDTQY
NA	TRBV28	ASSLIVQGGEPQH
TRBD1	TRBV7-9	ASSSYPGQGDYEQY
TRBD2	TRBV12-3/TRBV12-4	ASSFSGLAYEQY
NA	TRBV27	ASNLTGFTYEQY
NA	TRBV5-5	ASSLVPGVAGYT
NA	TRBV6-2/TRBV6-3	ASSYSTGIANYGYT
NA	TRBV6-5	ASSYPANTGELF
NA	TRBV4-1	ASSQDWGWGGYTEAF
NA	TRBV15	ATSRDEGGSYNEQF
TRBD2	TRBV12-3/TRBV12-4	ASSSAAGSGGTDTQY
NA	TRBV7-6	ASSSETVSSGNTIY
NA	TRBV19	ASSSRYFYGYT
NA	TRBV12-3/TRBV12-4	ASSSAAGQETQY
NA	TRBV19	AGRTAGNYGYT
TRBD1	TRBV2	ASGGGQPDEAF
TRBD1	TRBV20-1	RAPGGYGYT
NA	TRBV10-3	AIRPEGGSNQPQH
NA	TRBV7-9	ASSLGQIYGYT
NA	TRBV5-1	ASSLVGSSYEQY
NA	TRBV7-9	ASSLALYETEAF
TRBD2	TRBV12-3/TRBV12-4	ASSWGLAGNEQF
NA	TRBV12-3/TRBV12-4	ASSSGAPNEKLF
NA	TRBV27	ASSFGGFEKLF
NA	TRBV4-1	TSSQEQTYAYNEQF
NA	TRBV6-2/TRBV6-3	ASSYRGPRGNLEDQPQH
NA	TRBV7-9	ASSSSDSPTPSDTQY
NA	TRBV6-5	ASSHARPPEDYGYT
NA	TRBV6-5	ASSYSITGLDTGELF
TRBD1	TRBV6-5	ASSGANQGGPNEKLF
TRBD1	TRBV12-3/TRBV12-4	ASSLSGGGFQKTQY
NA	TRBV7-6	ASSPEGAAEQF
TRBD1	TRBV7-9	ASSPDRGPNTDTQY
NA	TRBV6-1	ASSEPGRMSSGNTIY
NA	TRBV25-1	ATTPGRYSYEQY
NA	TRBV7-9	ASSQPYGQYTEAF
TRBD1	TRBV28	ASSPHGTAPDTQY
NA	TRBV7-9	ASSLRGSFEAF
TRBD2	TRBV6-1	ASSAGLAGWADTQY
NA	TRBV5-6	ASSPTGTARETQY
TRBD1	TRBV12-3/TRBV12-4	ASSSQGAFDNQQF
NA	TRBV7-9	ASSSTKEWPVAQH
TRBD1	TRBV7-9	ASSLVRDRGNEQF
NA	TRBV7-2	ASSLDRGFTDTQY
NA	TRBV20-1	SAISRDYYGYT
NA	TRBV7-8	ASSSLAVDGYT